In its sample, the clone carrying this TCR beta chain was seen a few times. This specimen belongs to a study of human T cells and chemical hapten exposure. Study as a whole: Small differences in pooled library volume mainly drove the variation in TCR yields per sample.

Time point meaning: patch test 3, about 24 weeks after DPC sensitization. As to treatment: therapeutic diphenylcyclopropenone sensitization with weekly scalp DPC. Alopecia patients between 18 and 70 years old and suitable for DPC were used as donors. Each CDR3 protein gets one entry after TCRdb re-called the RACE reads with MiXCR. The table has 100,000 or so distinct CDR3 sequences, about 34% seen once. This clonotype was obtained from a man aged 40-55 years with alopecia areata. Some clones in this sample may be carry-over from other donors' samples. The material was whole blood, obtained in connection with sensitization to the hapten diphenylcyclopropenone (DPC).

CDR3 in DNA: TGTGCCAGCAGCCGGGGGAGGGGTTCGCAACAAGAGACCCAGTACTTC. As protein: CASSRGRGSQQETQYF. V usage is TRBV6-5 and J usage is TRBJ2-5, with TRBD2 identical over 7 bases. After removal of 6 bases from V and 2 bases from J, the junction contained 12 bases not matched to a gene. This CDR3 region has 16 residues. CDR1 and CDR2 from the germline V gene are MNHEY and SVGAGI.